This T cell receptor (beta chain) was sequenced in a study of post-analysis software for immune sequencing data. V was pared by 8 bases and J by 7 bases, with 15 bases between. This CDR3 has 12 residues. Germline assignment: CDR1 SQVTM and CDR2 ANQGSEA. Tagging with unique molecular identifiers was a feature of the TCR beta cDNA libraries. Each CDR3 protein gets one entry after TCRdb re-called the PCR reads with MiXCR. In the table there are hundreds of thousands of distinct CDR3 sequences, 30% of which are singletons. Whole-study findings and limits: Elevated frequency relative to controls characterized 4 or 5 TRBV segments in patients, TRBV5-6, TRBV5-1 and TRBV20-1 among them.

This clonotype was seen more than once but under ten times. As yet, its antigen is unknown. What was sequenced was blood. This receptor was taken from a girl under 18 with multiple sclerosis. The chain uses TRBV29-1 and TRBJ2-1, with D tentatively TRBD2 (5 bases). Written as DNA, the CDR3 is TGCAGCATTTTTAGGACTGGGAATGAGCAGTTCTTC. This sequence encodes CSIFRTGNEQFF.